The 14 T cell receptor beta chains below all came from one sample that was sequenced in a study of PD-1 blockade in classical Hodgkin lymphoma. Measured with immunoSEQ multiplex PCR; TCRdb has only the in-frame clones, and not every one. This sample yields approximately 20,000 clones, of which around 81% are seen a single time; roughly 1.2% belongs to the top ten. Noted time point: newly diagnosed, previously untreated cHL patient sample. Purified CD4+ T cells were obtained from thawed PBMCs through magnetic negative selection. Sequences were obtained from CD4+ T cells from blood. The receptors come from a human donor with classical Hodgkin lymphoma.

This chain connects TRBV7-3 to TRBJ2-1, with TRBD2 matching over 8 bases. The CDR3 extends over 22 amino acids. CDR1 is SGHTA and CDR2 is FQGTGA in the germline V gene. J gave up 6 bases and V 5 bases, and 30 bases lay outside the gene matches. The CDR3 sequence is CASSPTSPFPGTSKDRANEQFF. Here the CDR3 DNA reads TGTGCCAGCAGCCCGACCTCCCCCTTCCCCGGGACTAGTAAAGATCGGGCCAATGAGCAGTTCTTC.

The rearrangement uses TRBV14 and TRBJ2-7; D is undetermined. This CDR3 has 14 amino acids. V was shortened by 0 bases and J by 1 base, with 7 bases between the two germline ends. CDR1 is SGHDN and CDR2 is FVKESK in the germline V gene. The CDR3 loop is CASSQDLTSYEQYF. For the CDR3, the DNA is TGTGCCAGCAGCCAAGATCTGACTTCCTACGAGCAGTACTTC.

CDR3 loop: CASSFGLGSTNTEAFF. DNA of the CDR3: TGTGCCAGCAGTTTCGGCCTGGGGAGTACGAACACTGAAGCTTTCTTT. V gene TRBV28 combines with J gene TRBJ1-1, with D hard to call. The CDR3 sequence is 16 residues long. From germline, CDR1 is MDHEN and CDR2 SYDVKM. V was cut by 3 bases and J by 1 base, with 15 bases left in between.

The chain has TRBV18 and TRBJ1-5; D is ambiguous. The CDR3 loop spans 14 amino acids. Looked up from germline, CDR1 is KGHSH and CDR2 is LQKENI. The V end was cut by 3 bases, the J end by 2 bases, with 8 bases between. The CDR3 DNA follows: TGTGCCAGCTCACCGACGGAGGGCAATCAGCCCCAGCATTTT. Its protein product is CASSPTEGNQPQHF.

The rearrangement links TRBV7-1 to TRBJ1-5; D is perhaps TRBD1 (5 bases). TRBV7-1 is identified as an open reading frame with a role that is uncertain. This CDR3 spans 14 amino acids. V lost 5 bases and J lost 7, with 15 bases in between. CDR3 bases: TGTGCCAGCAGCCCCCGGGGAGGGGACCAGCCCCAGCATTTT. This translates into CASSPRGGDQPQHF.

This chain links TRBV5-5 with TRBJ2-5, with 10 bases that match TRBD2. This CDR3 comprises 15 residues. V shed 2 bases and J 4 bases; nucleotides not matched to a gene: 5. CDR1 SGHKS and CDR2 YYEKEE come from the germline V gene (reference sequence). This CDR3 reads CASSFVAGGGETQYF. In nucleotides, the CDR3 is TGTGCCAGCAGCTTTGTAGCGGGAGGTGGAGAGACCCAGTACTTC.

The V and J genes are TRBV5-8 and TRBJ2-5; 7 bases line up with TRBD1. This CDR3 is 14 amino acids long. Trimming took 0 bases from V and 4 from J; bases not matched to a gene: 3. Germline V gene data show CDR1 as SGHTS and CDR2 as YDEGEE. This chain's CDR3 is CASSLVQGVETQYF. The CDR3, as DNA: TGTGCCAGCAGCTTGGTCCAGGGGGTAGAGACCCAGTACTTC.

The chain couples TRBV7-8 to TRBJ2-2, with D uncertain. Between the trimmed V and J ends, which lost 5 bases and 2 bases, there was a span of 12 bases. CDR3 length: 15 residues. Looked up from germline, CDR1 is SGHVS and CDR2 is FQNEAQ. This CDR3 reads CASSRGRINTGELFF. CDR3 bases: TGTGCCAGCAGCAGAGGCAGGATTAACACCGGGGAGCTGTTTTTT.

This chain links TRBV25-1 with TRBJ2-7; TRBD1 is a possible D gene (5 bases). The V gene lost 5 bases and the J gene lost 0 bases, with 14 bases spanning the gap. The CDR3 totals 15 residues. Germline loops: CDR1 MGHDK, CDR2 SYGVNS. The CDR3 sequence is CASSQKDTFSYEQYF. CDR3 DNA sequence: TGTGCCAGCAGTCAAAAGGACACCTTCTCCTACGAGCAGTACTTC.

This clone was counted once. The CDR3 protein is CATSSEIQGFGFNEQFF. The CDR3 DNA follows: TGTGCCACCAGCAGTGAAATTCAGGGGTTTGGATTTAATGAGCAGTTCTTC. The chain is built from TRBV15 and TRBJ2-1; D may be TRBD1 (6 bases). This CDR3 is 17 amino acids long. V lost 3 bases and J 7 bases, leaving 22 bases between the germline ends. Germline V lookup: CDR1 LNHNV, CDR2 YYDKDF (reference sequence).

The CDR3 DNA sequence: TGTGCCAGCAGTGAGAGCGGGACAGGGGCTGAAAAACTGTTTTTT. This codes for CASSESGTGAEKLFF. V usage is TRBV2 and J usage is TRBJ1-4; 10 nucleotides agree with TRBD1. The CDR3 spans 15 residues. From germline, CDR1 is SNHLY and CDR2 FYNNEI. The V gene end was trimmed by 3 bases and the J gene end by 7 bases; junction bases not matched to a gene: 5.

The J gene is TRBJ2-2, the V gene TRBV11-2; no clear D gene. V shed 2 bases and J shed 5 bases, with 12 bases lying between them. CDR1 SGHAT and CDR2 FQNNGV come from the germline V gene. The CDR3 consists of 15 residues. The CDR3 DNA is TGTGCCAGCAGCTTACAAGGGCGTGGGACCGGGGAGCTGTTTTTT. Its translation is CASSLQGRGTGELFF.

Worth noting for this clone: The junction departs from germline at one end; a sequencing error may be responsible. This chain joins TRBV2 and TRBJ2-7; no firm D call. Germline lookup yields CDR1 SNHLY and CDR2 FYNNEI. The CDR3 spans 15 residues. CDR3 nucleotide sequence: TGTGCCAGCACTGAAGTGGTTCACTCAGCCTACGAGCAGTACTTC. It yields the protein CASTEVVHSAYEQYF.

This chain joins TRBV27 and TRBJ2-1; 8 nucleotides match TRBD1. V was clipped by 6 bases and J by 4 bases; unmatched bases: 8. Per germline, CDR1 MNHEY and CDR2 SMNVEV (reference sequence). This CDR3 is 15 amino acids long. CDR3 protein: CASRGTGLGYNEQFF. CDR3 DNA sequence: TGTGCCAGCAGGGGGACAGGCCTTGGGTACAATGAGCAGTTCTTC.